This entry lists 26 T cell receptor beta chains sequenced from one sample in a study of blood T cell repertoires in COVID-19. Measured with immunoSEQ multiplex PCR; TCRdb has only the in-frame clones, and not every one. The table records approximately 36,000 clones, just under 75% of them present only once. Sequencing used peripheral blood. The receptors were sampled from a man aged 70 or older with COVID-19, enrolled during active disease.

This clone was seen just once. This chain joins TRBV6-4 and TRBJ2-1; 8 nucleotides align to TRBD1. Germline CDR1 reads MRHNA; CDR2 reads SNTAGT. This CDR3 has 15 amino acids. V dropped 0 bases and J dropped 7; count of bases not matched to a gene: 5. CDR3 nucleotides: TGTGCCAGCAGTGACTCGGGCAGGGGGCTTAATGAGCAGTTCTTC. Translating gives CASSDSGRGLNEQFF.

The chain employs TRBV29-1 and TRBJ2-2; D is perhaps TRBD1 (6 bases). The CDR3 has 15 residues. Germline V gives CDR1 SQVTM, CDR2 ANQGSEA. The V gene lost 0 bases and the J gene lost 5 bases, with 13 bases spanning the gap. The CDR3 is CSVEDKRRGTGELFF. The DNA of the CDR3 is TGCAGCGTTGAAGATAAGCGAAGGGGGACCGGGGAGCTGTTTTTT.

This clone was observed a handful of times. J is TRBJ1-4 and V is TRBV11-2, with D unclear. This CDR3 has 13 amino acids. The V end was cut by 1 base, the J end by 7 bases, with 7 bases between. Germline V gene sequence: CDR1 SGHAT, CDR2 FQNNGV. CDR3 in DNA: TGTGCCAGCAGCTTAGGAGTCGGTGAAAAACTGTTTTTT. Its protein product is CASSLGVGEKLFF.

This sequence joins TRBV10-1 and TRBJ1-5; no clear D gene. Germline CDR1 and CDR2: WNHNN and SYGVQD (reference sequence). The CDR3 is made up of 13 amino acids. V lost 0 bases and J 7 bases, leaving 7 bases between the germline ends. CDR3 DNA sequence: TGCGCCAGCAGTGAGTCCGCACAACAGCCCCAGCATTTT. Residues: CASSESAQQPQHF.

The chain joins TRBV28 to TRBJ2-7, with D possibly matching TRBD2 (6 bases). Between the trimmed V and J ends, which lost 1 base and 0 bases, there was a span of 13 bases. There are 16 residues in the CDR3. Germline V CDR1 and CDR2: MDHEN, SYDVKM. CDR3: CASSLLGGLGSYEQYF. The CDR3 nucleotides are TGTGCCAGCAGTTTATTGGGGGGATTGGGCTCCTACGAGCAGTACTTC.

This clone appeared a single time. J is TRBJ2-5 and V is TRBV5-1; tentatively, D is TRBD2 (6 bases). Germline loops: CDR1 SGHRS, CDR2 YFSETQ. With 3 bases removed from V and 5 bases from J, the gap between germline ends came to 14 bases. CDR3 length: 14 residues. The CDR3 DNA follows: TGCGCCAGCAGCTCCGGGGCGGCGGGGGAGACCCAGTACTTC. It specifies CASSSGAAGETQYF.

The chain carries TRBV21-1 and TRBJ2-7; TRBD2, the table's D call, was not compared with the DNA. TRBV21-1 is assigned pseudogene status. This CDR3 has 11 residues. The CDR3 DNA follows: TGTGCCCCCCCTCGGGCCTACGAGCAGTACTTC. Protein product: CAPPRAYEQYF.

The chain carries TRBV4-3 and TRBJ1-2; D possibly corresponds to TRBD1 (5 bases). CDR3 length equals 14 residues. V lost 0 bases and J lost 4, with 9 bases in between. In germline, CDR1 is LGHNA, CDR2 YSLEER. CDR3 sequence reads: CASSQEPGAYGYTF. DNA of the CDR3: TGCGCCAGCAGCCAAGAACCTGGGGCCTATGGCTACACCTTC.

The chain links TRBV29-1 to TRBJ1-1, with TRBD1 matching 7 bases. The CDR3 runs 13 residues. The germline CDR1 and CDR2 sequences are SQVTM and ANQGSEA. The trim removed 5 bases at V and 5 bases at J, leaving 8 bases unmatched. CDR3 protein: CSVRRTGGTEAFF. The CDR3 DNA reads as TGCAGCGTTCGCCGGACAGGCGGAACTGAAGCTTTCTTT.

This chain connects TRBV10-1 to TRBJ1-2, with no clear D. Germline V CDR1 and CDR2: WNHNN, SYGVQD (reference sequence). The CDR3 length is 14 residues. The ends were cut back, 0 bases at V and 10 bases at J, with 15 bases in the middle. DNA of the CDR3: TGCGCCAGCAGTGAGTCGGCGACTTTAAGTCTCTACACCTTC. Its translation: CASSESATLSLYTF.

The chain employs TRBV11-2 and TRBJ1-2; a weak D match, TRBD1 (6 bases). Germline V gives CDR1 SGHAT, CDR2 FQNNGV. This CDR3 region has 13 residues. V lost 2 bases and J 2 bases, leaving 6 bases between the germline ends. The CDR3 coding sequence is TGTGCCAGCAGCTTAAGGGGGAACTATGGCTACACCTTC. Translation: CASSLRGNYGYTF.

The gene calls are TRBV19 and TRBJ1-2; 8 bases line up with TRBD1. Germline V gene data show CDR1 as LNHDA and CDR2 as SQIVND (reference sequence). The J segment lost 6 bases and the V segment lost 4 bases, leaving 7 bases of the junction unmatched. The CDR3 is 14 amino acids. The CDR3: CASSTPGTGDGYTF. In DNA, the CDR3 is TGTGCCAGTAGTACCCCCGGGACAGGAGATGGCTACACCTTC.

The chain combines TRBV9 with TRBJ2-2, with a tentative D call TRBD1 (6 bases). The CDR3 consists of 15 residues. V was shortened by 3 bases and J by 2 bases, with 11 bases between the two germline ends. Germline V gene sequence: CDR1 SGDLS, CDR2 YYNGEE. The CDR3 coding sequence is TGTGCCAGCAGCGCGGGGACATATAACACCGGGGAGCTGTTTTTT. It yields the protein CASSAGTYNTGELFF.

The chain recombines TRBV5-4 with TRBJ1-5; D uncertain. Germline CDR1 and CDR2: SGHNT and YYREEE (reference sequence). The germline V and J ends were trimmed by 2 bases and 2 bases, with 11 bases remaining between them. CDR3 length: 15 residues. CDR3: CASSLKPEGNQPQHF. The CDR3 DNA sequence: TGTGCCAGCAGCTTAAAGCCGGAGGGCAATCAGCCCCAGCATTTT.

CDR3 coding DNA: TGTGCCAGCAGCCCTGGACAGGGCTCTGGCTACACCTTC. The encoded protein is CASSPGQGSGYTF. The chain combines TRBV12-3 or TRBV12-4 with TRBJ1-2, with 8 bases identical to TRBD1. J lost 7 bases, V lost 6 bases, and 7 bases had no gene match. This CDR3 spans 13 amino acids.

The J gene is TRBJ1-5, the V gene TRBV29-1, with D perhaps TRBD1 (6 bases). This CDR3 is 13 amino acids long. The germline gives CDR1 SQVTM, CDR2 ANQGSEA. V lost 4 bases to trimming and J lost 3 bases, with 10 bases between them. Here the CDR3 DNA reads TGCAGCGTTGGGGCAGGGGTCAATCAGCCCCAGCATTTT. Translating it yields CSVGAGVNQPQHF.

This clone came up a few times. This chain joins TRBV3-1 (or the pseudogene TRBV3-2) and TRBJ2-3; TRBD1 aligns across 7 bases. Germline-derived CDR1 and CDR2 are LGHDT and YNNKEL (reference sequence). Germline trimming cut 1 base from V and 1 base from J; bases unmatched to any gene: 5. This CDR3 has 16 amino acids. In nucleotides, the CDR3 is TGTGCCAGCAGCCAAGCAACAGGGGCTGGCACAGATACGCAGTATTTT. This sequence encodes CASSQATGAGTDTQYF.

The gene calls are TRBV7-2 and TRBJ2-2, with TRBD1 as a possible D gene (6 bases). CDR1 and CDR2 (germline): SGHTA, FQGNSA. Trimming shortened V by 1 base and J by 2 bases, and 11 bases separated the two germline ends. CDR3 length equals 16 residues. CDR3 protein: CASSLGWTVNTGELFF. The DNA of the CDR3 is TGTGCCAGCAGCTTAGGTTGGACAGTAAACACCGGGGAGCTGTTTTTT.

The chain recombines TRBV27 with TRBJ1-1; 8 bases agree with TRBD1. This CDR3 is built from 18 residues. V shed 5 bases, J shed 1 base, and the junction held 15 bases outside the gene matches. The V gene's germline CDR1 is MNHEY and CDR2 SMNVEV (reference sequence). CDR3 nucleotides: TGTGCCAGCAGTCTACGCTATTTTTCCGGGACAGGGAACACTGAAGCTTTCTTT. Residues: CASSLRYFSGTGNTEAFF.

This chain connects TRBV7-2 to TRBJ1-3; 7 positions agree with TRBD1. The CDR3 is 19 amino acids. Trimming at V came to 0 bases and at J to 0 bases, leaving 11 bases not matched to a gene. Germline lookup yields CDR1 SGHTA and CDR2 FQGNSA. CDR3 in amino acids: CASSLAPWRGRRSGNTIYF. CDR3 DNA: TGTGCCAGCAGCTTAGCGCCATGGAGGGGGCGCCGCTCTGGAAACACCATATATTTT.

This clone was seen a few times. The CDR3, as DNA: TGTGCCAGCACCCCGACAGTTATCTATGGCTACACCTTC. It codes for CASTPTVIYGYTF. This chain links TRBV7-2 with TRBJ1-2, with D tentatively TRBD1 (5 bases). Trimming left V 7 bases short and J 4 bases short, with 13 bases between. Germline assignment: CDR1 SGHTA and CDR2 FQGNSA. There are 13 residues in the CDR3.

This chain links TRBV3-1 (or the pseudogene TRBV3-2) with TRBJ2-1; D is uncertain. V lost 1 base and J lost 4, with 17 bases in between. The CDR3 covers 17 residues. Germline V lookup: CDR1 LGHDT, CDR2 YNNKEL (reference sequence). The CDR3 reads CASSQARLLLHYNEQFF. The CDR3 bases are TGTGCCAGCAGCCAAGCGCGGCTACTTCTCCATTACAATGAGCAGTTCTTC.

Only one count was recorded for this clone. This rearrangement joins TRBV6-5 to TRBJ2-7; no clear D. Per the germline V gene, CDR1 is MNHEY and CDR2 is SVGAGI. There are 13 residues in the CDR3. V gave up 2 bases and J gave up 3 bases, with 8 bases separating them. The CDR3 DNA follows: TGTGCCAGCAGTTACGCGGTTTTCTACGAGCAGTACTTC. This encodes CASSYAVFYEQYF.

The J gene is TRBJ1-4, the V gene TRBV5-1; 10 nucleotides line up with TRBD1. This CDR3 region has 16 residues. Unmatched junction bases numbered 10, after V lost 3 bases and J lost 8 bases. Germline values: CDR1 SGHRS, CDR2 YFSETQ. As DNA, the CDR3 is TGCGCCAGCAGCTACGCCCCGGGACAGGGGCCAGAAAAACTGTTTTTT. It translates to CASSYAPGQGPEKLFF.

The CDR3: CASSLSGTGDGYTF. In DNA, the CDR3 is TGTGCCAGCAGTCTATCCGGGACAGGGGACGGCTACACCTTC. The V and J genes are TRBV6-2 or TRBV6-3 and TRBJ1-2; 10 bases agree with TRBD1. The V gene's germline CDR1 is MNHEY and CDR2 SVGEGT. This CDR3 spans 14 amino acids. Unmatched junction bases numbered 8, after V lost 5 bases and J lost 8 bases.

The chain links TRBV7-2 to TRBJ1-4; perhaps TRBD1 as D (5 bases). The CDR3 runs to 14 residues. V gave up 3 bases and J gave up 0 bases, with 5 bases separating them. The germline CDR1 and CDR2 sequences are SGHTA and FQGNSA. Here the CDR3 reads CASSFRATNEKLFF. Written as DNA, the CDR3 is TGTGCCAGCAGCTTCAGGGCAACTAATGAAAAACTGTTTTTT. Supplemented by reference TRBV7-2 and TRBJ1-4, the full variable domain reads GAGVSQSPSNKVTEKGKDVELRCDPISGHTALYWYRQSLGQGLEFLIYFQGNSAPDKSGLPSDRFSAERTGGSVSTLTIQRTQQEDSAVYLCASSFRATNEKLFFGSGTQLSVL.